Described below is a single TCR beta chain sequence and its context. The target antigen is unknown. Described time point: patch test 1, 2 weeks after DPC sensitization. The treatment was: therapeutic diphenylcyclopropenone sensitization with weekly scalp DPC. Unique molecular identifiers were attached to individual cDNA molecules within the library. TCRdb fed the RACE reads into MiXCR, producing one record per CDR3 protein. The sample lists 180,000 or so distinct CDR3 sequences; around 13% were seen once. The data derive from a study of human T cells and chemical hapten exposure. Study in general: The sensitizer, 2% DPC, was used on roughly 2 cm by roughly 2 cm of upper inner arm skin.

CDR3 length: 14 residues. V gave up 2 bases and J gave up 4 bases, with 9 bases separating them. Germline CDR1 reads SGHTA; CDR2 reads FQGNSA. Study findings and constraints: Relative to control repertoires, expanded TCRs gave rise to significantly more large CDR3 similarity clusters. No change in TCRs above 1 in 1000 frequency was produced by DPC sensitization.

This sequence was found in a woman aged 25 to 39 with alopecia areata. Some clones in this sample may be carry-over from other donors' samples. The rearrangement links TRBV7-2 to TRBJ2-1; D call uncertain. Sequenced here: whole blood, sampled in connection with sensitization to the hapten diphenylcyclopropenone (DPC). The CDR3 loop is CASSLPPLYNEQFF. CDR3 sequence (DNA): TGTGCCAGCAGCTTACCACCCCTATACAATGAGCAGTTCTTC.